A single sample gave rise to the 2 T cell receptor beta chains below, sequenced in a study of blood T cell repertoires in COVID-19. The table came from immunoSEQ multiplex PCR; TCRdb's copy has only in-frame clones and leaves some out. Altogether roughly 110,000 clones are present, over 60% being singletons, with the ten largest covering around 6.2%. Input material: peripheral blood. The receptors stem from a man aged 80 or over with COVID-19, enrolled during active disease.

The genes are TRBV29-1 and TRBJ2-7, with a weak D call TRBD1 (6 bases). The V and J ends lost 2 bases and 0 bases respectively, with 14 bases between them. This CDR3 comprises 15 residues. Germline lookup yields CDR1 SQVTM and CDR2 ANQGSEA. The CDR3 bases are TGCAGCGTTGAATTTGGGGGCGATAGCTCCTACGAGCAGTACTTC. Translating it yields CSVEFGGDSSYEQYF.

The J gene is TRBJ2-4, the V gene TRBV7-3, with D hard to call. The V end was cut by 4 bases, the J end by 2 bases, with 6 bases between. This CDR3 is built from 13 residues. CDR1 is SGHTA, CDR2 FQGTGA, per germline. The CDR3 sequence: CASSSGPKNIQYF. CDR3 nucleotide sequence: TGTGCCAGCAGCTCCGGTCCCAAAAACATTCAGTACTTC.